Listed below are T cell receptor beta chains from one sample, sequenced in a study of blood T cell repertoires in COVID-19. Generated by immunoSEQ multiplex PCR, the TCRdb table keeps only in-frame clones and is missing some. Altogether about 160,000 clones are present, 70% to 85% being singletons, with the ten largest covering approximately 6.9%. The sequencing sample was made of peripheral blood. The receptors were gathered from a man older than 75 with COVID-19, enrolled during active disease. The conserved cysteine and the conserved F or W are not part of the CDR3 here. Fields, in order: CDR3 length, V gene, CDR3 protein.

14,TRBV9,ASSVGPAGGEETQY
11,TRBV10-3,AISEGEGDGYT
13,TRBV5-1,ASSLKVGGTYEQY
13,TRBV9,ASSVGTGGTYEQY
12,TRBV6-5,ASRGRDVIDEQF
13,TRBV5-1,ASSLANFRGGEQY
11,TRBV7-8,ASSPQGFGPQH
11,TRBV6-9,ASRAGVNQPQH
10,TRBV19,ASSRQEEIQY
13,TRBV6-5,ASSYSGTAREKLF
16,TRBV28,ASSPTGTGTTGNTEAF
13,TRBV19,ASSRTGGFQETQY
12,TRBV6-1,ASSDGTGGYGYT
11,TRBV6-1,ASSEIFNYGYT
13,TRBV19,ASSIRGGPKNIQY
11,TRBV4-1,ASSQENFNEQF
10,TRBV6-5,ACGSSNQPQH
14,TRBV7-2,ASSLLGTGAGNTIY
12,TRBV6-6,ASSYPTGTLGYT
10,TRBV19,ASRRGPDTQY
12,TRBV11-3,ASSLLRQGGGYT
11,TRBV5-1,ASSNGQHYEQY
13,TRBV4-2,ASSQLSGVQETQY
14,TRBV2,ASSVFRPGGTYEQY
14,TRBV13,ASSLAQGAVNNGYT
10,TRBV6-1,ASSEEGDSRH
11,TRBV28,ATGFGANYGYT
13,TRBV9,ASSPTSSPNEKLF
13,TRBV6-2/TRBV6-3,ASSLGGGHTGELF
14,TRBV7-2,ASSFLGGGGYNEQF
16,TRBV10-1,ASSETGAGRATNEKLF
12,TRBV6-1,ASSESGQIGGYT
13,TRBV18,ASSPRQGVNTEAF
12,TRBV12-5,ASVPTAANTEAF
13,TRBV25-1,ASRHGTGGSYEQY
12,TRBV18,ASSQQLSSYEQY
12,TRBV5-6,ASSTTGLVDTQY
13,TRBV9,ASSLYRDMNTEAF
13,TRBV4-1,ASSLGQGWRETQY
13,TRBV11-2,ASSLRGLPVYGYT
13,TRBV4-2,ASSLNQGSDQPQH
10,TRBV12-3/TRBV12-4,ASTVRVQAPF
12,TRBV5-1,ASSLDGSNQPQH
13,TRBV5-1,ASSYDGQRNQPQH
14,TRBV7-3,ASSLTAGAPGNEQF